Listed below are T cell receptor beta chains from one sample, sequenced in a study of human T cells and chemical hapten exposure. TCRdb ran MiXCR on the RACE reads and lists one entry per CDR3 protein. The sample records roughly 380,000 distinct CDR3 sequences, less than 6.5% being singletons. Source: whole blood, taken in connection with sensitization to the hapten diphenylcyclopropenone (DPC). The receptors originated from a woman aged 45 to 65 with alopecia areata. Some clones in this sample may be carry-over from other donors' samples. Each CDR3 is given with its conserved first and last residue. The D gene is left open where the match is weak. A row's size may be missing; if present it is once, few, many or a size class.

size,J,D,V,DNA,CDR3
many,TRBJ2-3,.,TRBV3-1,TGTGCCAGCAGCCCCCCAGGGTTGGTGCGGGTTGAGGATACGCAGTATTTT,CASSPPGLVRVEDTQYF
many,TRBJ2-2,TRBD1,TRBV20-1,TGCAGTGCTTCCAGGGGGCGGAACACCGGGGAGCTGTTTTTT,CSASRGRNTGELFF
.,TRBJ2-3,.,TRBV4-3,TGCGCCAGCAGCCAAGATTTCCCCTCTACAGATACGCAGTATTTT,CASSQDFPSTDTQYF
many,TRBJ2-5,.,TRBV4-2,TGTGCCAGCAGCCAAAATCTGGGCAGAGAGACCCAGTACTTC,CASSQNLGRETQYF
few,TRBJ2-7,.,TRBV20-1,TGCAGTGCTACCGGACGGAGCTCCTACGAGCAGTACTTC,CSATGRSSYEQYF
few,TRBJ1-3,.,TRBV7-9,TGTGCCAGCGCCGCTGACTCTGGAAACACCATATATTTT,CASAADSGNTIYF
.,TRBJ1-5,.,TRBV5-6,TGTGCCAGCAGTTTGGGAAAAGGTCAGCCCCAGCATTTT,CASSLGKGQPQHF
many,TRBJ2-7,.,TRBV21-1,TGTGCCAGCAGCAAAGTAGAAGCCTACGAGCAGTACTTC,CASSKVEAYEQYF
many,TRBJ2-3,.,TRBV12-3/TRBV12-4,TGTGCCAGCATTAGGGAAGGCACAGATACGCAGTATTTT,CASIREGTDTQYF
many,TRBJ1-1,TRBD1,TRBV12-3/TRBV12-4,TGTGCCACGTATCTAGGGGGCGGGGAGGACACTGAAGCTTTCTTT,CATYLGGGEDTEAFF
.,TRBJ2-2,.,TRBV7-6,TGTGCCAGCCAGCTGGGGACGGGGGTTGCCGGGGAGCTGTTTTTT,CASQLGTGVAGELFF
.,TRBJ2-3,.,TRBV2,TGTGCCAGCAGGAAGCAGCCGCCTAGCACAGATACGCAGTATTTT,CASRKQPPSTDTQYF
many,TRBJ2-3,TRBD2,TRBV7-2,TGTGCCAGCAGCTTGGGCGGGAGGGGGAGCACAGATACGCAGTATTTT,CASSLGGRGSTDTQYF
many,TRBJ2-1,.,TRBV18,TGTGCCAGCTCAATTGGCTCATCCTACAATGAGCAGTTCTTC,CASSIGSSYNEQFF
.,TRBJ2-2,TRBD2,TRBV9,TGTGCCAGCAGCGTAGTTGGGACTAGCGGGAGTATAAAGAGGTCCGGGGAGCTGTTTTTT,CASSVVGTSGSIKRSGELFF
few,TRBJ2-3,.,TRBV21-1,TGTGCCAGCAGCCCCCGCGCTCGACTAGCGGGAGGGACCACAGATACGCAGTATTTT,CASSPRARLAGGTTDTQYF
.,TRBJ2-2,TRBD2,TRBV6-6,TGTGCCAGCAGTTATAATACGGGGGGGAACACCGGGGAGCTGTTTTTT,CASSYNTGGNTGELFF
many,TRBJ1-3,.,TRBV7-2,TGTGCCAGCAGTGTCACTCATAGTCCCTCTGGAAACACCATATATTTT,CASSVTHSPSGNTIYF
.,TRBJ1-5,.,TRBV6-6,TGTGCCAGCAGGAAGGGACAAGGAAACTCTCAGCCCCAGCATTTT,CASRKGQGNSQPQHF
many,TRBJ2-7,.,TRBV12-3/TRBV12-4,TGTGCCAGCAGTCCGTTCTTCGGGAGCTCCTACGAGCAGTACTTC,CASSPFFGSSYEQYF
many,TRBJ2-1,.,TRBV6-2/TRBV6-3,TGTGCCAGCAGTCCCTGGGACTTGGGTTATACTGAGCAGTTCTTC,CASSPWDLGYTEQFF
.,TRBJ2-2,.,TRBV2,TGTGCCAGCAGTTGGACTGGCCCCAACACCGGGGAGCTGTTTTTT,CASSWTGPNTGELFF
many,TRBJ2-5,.,TRBV12-3/TRBV12-4,TGTGCCAGCAGCCCTCCCGGGACTGCCCAGTACTTC,CASSPPGTAQYF
few,TRBJ2-7,TRBD1,TRBV12-3/TRBV12-4,TGTGCCAGCAGCTTCACTCCGGGACAGGGGGGCGAGCAGTACTTC,CASSFTPGQGGEQYF
few,TRBJ1-2,.,TRBV12-3/TRBV12-4,TGTGCCAGCAGCGGACTGGCAAGCTCTAACTATGGCTACACCTTC,CASSGLASSNYGYTF
few,TRBJ2-7,TRBD2,TRBV18,TGTGCCAGCGCCGATCCTAGCGGGAGGGGCCTCGAGCAGTACTTC,CASADPSGRGLEQYF
many,TRBJ2-7,TRBD1,TRBV27,TGTGCCAGCAGTTTTGGACAGGGGGCCCAGCAGTACTTC,CASSFGQGAQQYF